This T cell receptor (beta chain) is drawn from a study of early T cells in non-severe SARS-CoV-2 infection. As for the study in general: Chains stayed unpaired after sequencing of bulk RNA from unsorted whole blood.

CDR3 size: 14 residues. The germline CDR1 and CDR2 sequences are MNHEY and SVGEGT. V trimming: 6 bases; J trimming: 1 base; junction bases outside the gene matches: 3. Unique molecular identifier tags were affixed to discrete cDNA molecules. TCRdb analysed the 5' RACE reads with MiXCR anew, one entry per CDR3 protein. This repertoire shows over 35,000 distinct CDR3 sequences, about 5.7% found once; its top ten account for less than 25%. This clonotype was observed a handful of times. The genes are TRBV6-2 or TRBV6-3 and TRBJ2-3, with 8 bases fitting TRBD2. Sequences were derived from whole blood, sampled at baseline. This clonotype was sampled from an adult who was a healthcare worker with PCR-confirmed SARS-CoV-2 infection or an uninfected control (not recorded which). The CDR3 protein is CASSGGEGTDTQYF. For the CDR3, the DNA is TGTGCCAGCAGCGGGGGGGAGGGCACAGATACGCAGTATTTT.